This T cell receptor beta chain was recovered during a study of blood T cell repertoires in COVID-19. This table comes from immunoSEQ multiplex PCR, and its TCRdb copy is limited to in-frame clones, with some not included. This table has approximately 190,000 clones, around four fifths appearing once. This CDR3 has 15 amino acids. Trimming left V 3 bases short and J 11 bases short, with 19 bases between. Germline CDR1 reads SGHAT; CDR2 reads FQNNGV. Sequenced material: peripheral blood. The chain is built from TRBV11-2 and TRBJ2-2, with a tentative D call TRBD2 (5 bases). The origin of this receptor is a woman in her twenties or thirties with acute or convalescent COVID-19. CDR3 region: CASSFELVPGVELFF. The CDR3 DNA follows: TGTGCCAGCAGCTTCGAACTAGTCCCCGGAGTAGAGCTGTTTTTT. Together with reference TRBV11-2 and TRBJ2-2, the CDR3 gives the full variable domain: EAGVAQSPRYKIIEKRQSVAFWCNPISGHATLYWYQQILGQGPKLLIQFQNNGVVDDSQLPKDRFSAERLKGVDSTLKIQPAKLEDSAVYLCASSFELVPGVELFFGEGSRLTVL.